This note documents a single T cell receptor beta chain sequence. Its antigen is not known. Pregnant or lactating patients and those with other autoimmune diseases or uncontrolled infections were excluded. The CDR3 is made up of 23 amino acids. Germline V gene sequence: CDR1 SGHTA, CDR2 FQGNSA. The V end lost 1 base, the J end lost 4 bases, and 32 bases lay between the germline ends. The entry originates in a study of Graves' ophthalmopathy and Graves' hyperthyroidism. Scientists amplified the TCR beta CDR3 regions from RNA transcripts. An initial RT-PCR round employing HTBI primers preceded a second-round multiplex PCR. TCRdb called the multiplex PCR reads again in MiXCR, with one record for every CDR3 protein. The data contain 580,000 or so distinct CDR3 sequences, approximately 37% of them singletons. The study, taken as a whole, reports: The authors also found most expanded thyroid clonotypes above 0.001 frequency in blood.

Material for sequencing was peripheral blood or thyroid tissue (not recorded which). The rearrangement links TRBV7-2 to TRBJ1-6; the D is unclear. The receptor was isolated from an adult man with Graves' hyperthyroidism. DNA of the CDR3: TGTGCCAGCAGCTTAGTAGGATTGGTTATTAGACCGGGGATGGAGTATTATAATTCACCCCTCCACTTT. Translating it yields CASSLVGLVIRPGMEYYNSPLHF.